The 21 T cell receptor beta chains below all came from one sample that was sequenced in a study of blood T cell repertoires in COVID-19. TCRdb's copy holds only in-frame clones and misses some; the assay was immunoSEQ multiplex PCR. The sample lists over 60,000 clones, approximately 79% occurring once. The specimen sequenced was peripheral blood. The receptors were sampled from a man older than 75 with active COVID-19.

This chain links TRBV7-2 with TRBJ2-6; TRBD2 might be the D (5 bases). The CDR3 runs 18 residues. Germline loops: CDR1 SGHTA, CDR2 FQGNSA. Trimming pared 4 bases from V and 4 bases from J, leaving 20 bases between. The CDR3 sequence: CASSSMRVLTRGANVLTF. As DNA, the CDR3 is TGTGCCAGCAGCTCTATGCGGGTTCTCACGAGGGGGGCCAACGTCCTGACTTTC.

J is TRBJ2-3 and V is TRBV9; TRBD2 is a possible D gene (7 bases). The CDR3 sequence is 14 residues long. Germline values: CDR1 SGDLS, CDR2 YYNGEE. Between the trimmed V and J ends, which lost 4 bases and 6 bases, there was a span of 15 bases. The CDR3 is CASSSTGGYDTQYF. The CDR3 DNA follows: TGTGCCAGCAGCTCGACGGGGGGCTACGATACGCAGTATTTT.

For the CDR3, the DNA is TGTGCCAGCAGCCAAGTTGCCGCTAGCGGGGTCTACAATGAGCAGTTCTTC. Residues: CASSQVAASGVYNEQFF. The chain links TRBV4-2 to TRBJ2-1, with TRBD2 matching 9 bases. Germline CDR1 is LGHNA and CDR2 is YNFKEQ. The CDR3 length is 17 residues. Germline trimming cut 1 base from V and 3 bases from J; bases unmatched to any gene: 7.

The chain combines TRBV3-1 (or the pseudogene TRBV3-2) with TRBJ1-1; D is unresolved. The V and J ends lost 2 bases and 0 bases respectively, with 7 bases between them. CDR1 LGHDT and CDR2 YNNKEL come from the germline V gene (reference sequence). There are 14 residues in the CDR3. The CDR3 sequence is CASSQSDLNTEAFF. CDR3 DNA sequence: TGTGCCAGCAGCCAATCGGACTTGAACACTGAAGCTTTCTTT.

The V call is TRBV18, the J call TRBJ2-7; TRBD2 aligns across 8 bases. This CDR3 has 15 amino acids. The germline V gene encodes CDR1 KGHSH and CDR2 LQKENI. The ends lost 0 bases at V and 7 bases at J; junction bases unmatched: 8. The CDR3 reads CASSPPGLAGGEQYF. CDR3 nucleotides: TGTGCCAGCTCACCACCGGGTTTGGCGGGAGGTGAGCAGTACTTC.

This clone was seen a single time. V is TRBV18 and J is TRBJ1-2, with 9 bases identical to TRBD1. Losses at the gene ends were 3 bases for V and 12 bases for J; bases not matched to a gene: 2. The germline CDR1 and CDR2 sequences are KGHSH and LQKENI. The CDR3 spans 11 residues. CDR3 sequence: CASSPDRGHTF. CDR3 coding DNA: TGTGCCAGCTCACCGGACAGGGGCCACACCTTC.

The chain has TRBV7-2 and TRBJ2-5, with 9 bases that match TRBD2. This CDR3 is 16 amino acids long. V shed 3 bases and J 5 bases; nucleotides not matched to a gene: 10. Germline V lookup: CDR1 SGHTA, CDR2 FQGNSA. In DNA, the CDR3 is TGTGCCAGCAGCTTCGCTCTAGCGGGAACCCGCGAGACCCAGTACTTC. Protein sequence: CASSFALAGTRETQYF.

This chain joins TRBV5-4 and TRBJ1-1; tentatively, D is TRBD1 (6 bases). This CDR3 is built from 14 residues. The germline CDR1 and CDR2 sequences are SGHNT and YYREEE (reference sequence). Trimming pared 1 base from V and 4 bases from J, leaving 11 bases between. The CDR3 sequence: CASSLWGRGTEAFF. For the CDR3, the DNA is TGTGCCAGCAGCTTGTGGGGGCGCGGCACTGAAGCTTTCTTT.

The chain carries TRBV5-5 and TRBJ2-1; 8 nucleotides line up with TRBD2. Germline V gene data show CDR1 as SGHKS and CDR2 as YYEKEE (reference sequence). Trimming took 1 base from V and 6 from J; bases not matched to a gene: 6. This CDR3 has 15 amino acids. This CDR3 is CASSLMASGPNEQFF. In nucleotides, the CDR3 is TGTGCCAGCAGCTTGATGGCTAGCGGGCCCAATGAGCAGTTCTTC.

V usage is TRBV19 and J usage is TRBJ2-2; a possible D gene is TRBD1 (5 bases). The CDR3 length is 13 residues. With 3 bases removed from V and 5 bases from J, the gap between germline ends came to 7 bases. Germline assignment: CDR1 LNHDA and CDR2 SQIVND (reference sequence). The chain's CDR3 is CASSIKGTGELFF. CDR3 DNA sequence: TGTGCCAGTAGTATTAAGGGGACCGGGGAGCTGTTTTTT.

The gene calls are TRBV5-5 and TRBJ1-1, with 9 bases lining up with TRBD1. Trimming took 4 bases from V and 0 from J; bases not matched to a gene: 4. The CDR3 consists of 15 residues. Germline V gene sequence: CDR1 SGHKS, CDR2 YYEKEE (reference sequence). In DNA, the CDR3 is TGTGCCAGCAGCATCGGGACAGGGATGAACACTGAAGCTTTCTTT. Residues: CASSIGTGMNTEAFF. Drawing the rest from reference TRBV5-5 and TRBJ1-1, the complete variable domain is DAGVTQSPTHLIKTRGQQVTLRCSPISGHKSVSWYQQVLGQGPQFIFQYYEKEERGRGNFPDRFSARQFPNYSSELNVNALLLGDSALYLCASSIGTGMNTEAFFGQGTRLTVV.

The V call is TRBV7-2, the J call TRBJ1-1; D remains ambiguous. The CDR3 is made up of 13 amino acids. Looked up from germline, CDR1 is SGHTA and CDR2 is FQGNSA. V dropped 5 bases and J dropped 6 bases, with 13 bases sitting between them. The CDR3 region is CASSLGGKPEAFF. The CDR3 nucleotides read TGTGCCAGCAGCCTCGGAGGGAAGCCTGAAGCTTTCTTT.

The chain has TRBV9 and TRBJ2-7; the D is unclear. This CDR3 comprises 13 residues. Trimming pared 3 bases from V and 3 bases from J, leaving 10 bases between. Germline CDR1 SGDLS, CDR2 YYNGEE. This CDR3 reads CASSAQSSYEQYF. CDR3 DNA: TGTGCCAGCAGCGCGCAGTCTAGCTACGAGCAGTACTTC.

The CDR3 loop is CASSVAPGMHMNTEAFF. CDR3 nucleotides: TGTGCCAGCAGCGTAGCTCCGGGAATGCACATGAACACTGAAGCTTTCTTT. The J gene is TRBJ1-1, the V gene TRBV9; no firm D call. CDR3 length equals 17 residues. The V and J ends lost 0 bases and 0 bases respectively, with 15 bases between them. The germline gives CDR1 SGDLS, CDR2 YYNGEE. Full variable domain (remainder filled in from reference TRBV9 and TRBJ1-1): DSGVTQTPKHLITATGQRVTLRCSPRSGDLSVYWYQQSLDQGLQFLIQYYNGEERAKGNILERFSAQQFPDLHSELNLSSLELGDSALYFCASSVAPGMHMNTEAFFGQGTRLTVV.

The chain joins TRBV4-2 to TRBJ2-5; D is perhaps TRBD1 (6 bases). This CDR3 region has 14 residues. Germline assignment: CDR1 LGHNA and CDR2 YNFKEQ. The V end was cut by 4 bases, the J end by 3 bases, with 12 bases between. CDR3 nucleotide sequence: TGTGCCAGCAGCCCACGGGACACCGAAGAGACCCAGTACTTC. This encodes CASSPRDTEETQYF.

The chain is built from TRBV12-3 or TRBV12-4 and TRBJ1-1; 7 bases align to TRBD1. The CDR3 is made up of 12 amino acids. With 8 bases clipped from V and 9 bases from J, the junction kept 9 bases outside the gene matches. The CDR3 sequence is CASEGAGKKAFF. CDR3 bases: TGTGCCAGCGAGGGGGCAGGGAAAAAAGCTTTCTTT.

This chain connects TRBV2 to TRBJ1-4, with D hard to call. Per the germline V gene, CDR1 is SNHLY and CDR2 is FYNNEI. The CDR3 totals 14 residues. V dropped 3 bases and J dropped 13 bases, with 18 bases sitting between them. The CDR3 protein is CASSDPSREPGLFF. The CDR3 nucleotides read TGTGCCAGCAGTGATCCGTCCCGGGAACCGGGACTGTTTTTT.

Of note for this clone: The junction does not match germline at one end; this may be a read error. The rearrangement uses TRBV4-1 and TRBJ2-2, with D tentatively TRBD1 (5 bases). This CDR3 comprises 14 residues. CDR1 and CDR2 from the germline V gene are MGHRA and YSYEKL. The CDR3 bases are TGCGCCAGCGCAGCGACAGTACCCACCTGGGAGCTGTTTTTT. Translation: CASAATVPTWELFF.

This sequence joins TRBV10-3 and TRBJ2-5, with 7 nucleotides matching TRBD2. The CDR3 length is 14 residues. Trimming cost V 9 bases and J 4 bases; bases outside gene matches: 11. Germline lookup yields CDR1 ENHRY and CDR2 SYGVKD. The CDR3 DNA sequence: TGTGCCATGTCCACTAGCGCTGCGGGAGAGACCCAGTACTTC. This codes for CAMSTSAAGETQYF.

J is TRBJ1-2 and V is TRBV6-5; weak D call: TRBD1 (6 bases). The CDR3 length is 11 residues. V dropped 8 bases and J dropped 2 bases, with 6 bases sitting between them. Germline loops: CDR1 MNHEY, CDR2 SVGAGI. The chain's CDR3 is CASGQNYGYTF. Here the CDR3 DNA reads TGTGCCAGCGGACAGAACTATGGCTACACCTTC.

The chain couples TRBV4-3 to TRBJ2-3; 8 positions agree with TRBD2. V gave up 2 bases and J gave up 8 bases; unmatched junction bases: 9. From germline, CDR1 is LGHNA and CDR2 YSLEER. The CDR3 loop spans 15 amino acids. The CDR3 loop is CASSQYWRGVGTQYF. The CDR3 DNA reads as TGCGCCAGCAGCCAATACTGGCGGGGGGTCGGTACGCAGTATTTT.